What follows is one TCR beta chain and its context. This clone showed up just once. This receptor's antigen is unknown. No much larger clonotype is one base removed from it; base qualities were not supplied. During the collection period, no immune events, such as infections, were documented for the healthy donors. Blood repertoires from healthy donors were used as a training cohort for calibrating time-dependent variance in a beta-binomial model of differential abundance of T-cell clones. The training cohort comprised approximately ten healthy donors, 3 female and 7 male. The donors were between roughly 25 and 65 years old, with an average age of roughly 41 years. Whole blood was collected from each healthy donor at three time points spaced two weeks apart and obtained from a commercial supplier. For immunosequencing, genomic DNA was extracted from whole blood that had not been sorted. TCRbeta CDR3 regions were profiled by bias-controlled multiplex PCR amplification of genomic DNA with the immunoSEQ Assay. The original pipeline was this. The absolute abundance of each unique TCRbeta CDR3 region was quantified after sequences were collapsed and filtered. Differential abundance was tested with a binomial (Fisher-equivalent) model and with a beta-binomial model adding time-dependent variance fitted from healthy donors. Clones with fewer than 5 combined templates were excluded, and clones with Benjamini-Hochberg FDR below 0.01 were called differentially abundant. In the beta-binomial model, variance was expressed as a function of the total template count across the two samples, in the form v = (b*log(k)+a)^2. The clones in this table, taken by TCRdb from immuneACCESS, are in-frame only. Not every clone is retained; where verified, under half of the shortfall comes from an unresolved V gene, and the cause of the rest is unknown. V and J calls and clone size follow that table, whereas D and trimming were derived from the DNA. Within this sample are over 75,000 clones, with 88% of them counted one time only. The ten top clones hold roughly 4.2% of the sample.

The data were obtained in a study of identifying expanded T cells in peripheral blood (dated by TCRdb to about 2019). Broadly, across the study: Technical replicates were generated by sequencing separate aliquots of the same genomic DNA pool, and four replicates were compared pairwise. The study at large found these results: The binomial model flagged 0.9 to 1.5 differentially abundant clones between technical replicates but about 16.4 over approximately 2 weeks and about 19 over around 4 weeks. Variance in clone template counts between approximately two-week samples significantly increased with total template count across all healthy donors. The authors expected biological variance in healthy repertoires might increase further over much longer intervals such as months to years. Across all healthy-donor time intervals, the beta-binomial model significantly lowered both the number of clones called differentially abundant and the false-positive rate.

CDR1 is given as LNHDA and CDR2 as SQIVND, both from the germline V gene (reference sequence). Including the terminal cysteine and phenylalanine, the CDR3 comprises 12 residues. Just CDR3 DNA is preserved here, 36 bases in frame from base 1. V lost 10 bases and J lost 4 bases, and the count of bases not matched to a germline gene is 5. The origin of this receptor is a person aged 18-69 years in good health. The specimen was blood. The chain was built from TRBV19 and TRBJ2-5, and TRBD1 matches 8 of the central bases. The CDR3 protein: CATLDRGETQYF. The DNA reads as follows: TGTGCCACCCTTGACAGGGGAGAGACCCAGTACTTC.